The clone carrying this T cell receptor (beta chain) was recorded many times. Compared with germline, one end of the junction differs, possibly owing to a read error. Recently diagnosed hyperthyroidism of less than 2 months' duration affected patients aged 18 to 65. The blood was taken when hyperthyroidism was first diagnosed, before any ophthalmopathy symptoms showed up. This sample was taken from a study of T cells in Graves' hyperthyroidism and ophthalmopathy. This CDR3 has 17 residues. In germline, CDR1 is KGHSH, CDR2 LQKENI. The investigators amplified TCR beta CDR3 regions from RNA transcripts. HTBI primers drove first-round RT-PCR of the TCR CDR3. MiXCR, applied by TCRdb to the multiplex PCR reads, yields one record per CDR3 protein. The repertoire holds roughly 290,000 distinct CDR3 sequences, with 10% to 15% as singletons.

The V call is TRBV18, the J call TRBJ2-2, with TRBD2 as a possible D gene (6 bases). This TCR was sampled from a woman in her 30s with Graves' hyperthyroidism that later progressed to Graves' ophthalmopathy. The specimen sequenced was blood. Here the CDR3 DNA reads TGTGCCAGCTCCCCACCTACGGGAGAAGGTTTGACCGGGGAGCTGTTTTTT. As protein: CASSPPTGEGLTGELFF.